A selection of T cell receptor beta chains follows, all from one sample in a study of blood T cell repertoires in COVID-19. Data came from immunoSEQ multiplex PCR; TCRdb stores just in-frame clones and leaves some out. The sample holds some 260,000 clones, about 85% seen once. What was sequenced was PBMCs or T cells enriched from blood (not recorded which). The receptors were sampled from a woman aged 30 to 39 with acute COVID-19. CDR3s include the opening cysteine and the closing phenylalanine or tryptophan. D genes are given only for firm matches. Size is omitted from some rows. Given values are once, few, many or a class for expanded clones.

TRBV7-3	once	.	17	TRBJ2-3	TGTGCCAGCAGCTTACGTGGGGGTCTAGCGATTACAGATACGCAGTATTTT	CASSLRGGLAITDTQYF
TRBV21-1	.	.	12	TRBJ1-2	TGTGCCAGCAGCAAATACTCGGACGGGAACACCTTC	CASSKYSDGNTF
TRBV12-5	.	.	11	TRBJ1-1	TGTGCTAGTGGGATGAGGACTGAAGCTTTCTTT	CASGMRTEAFF
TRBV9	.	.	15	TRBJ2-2	TGTGCCAGCAGCGTCTCACTGTCGAACACCGGGGAGCTGTTTTTT	CASSVSLSNTGELFF
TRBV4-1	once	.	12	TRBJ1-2	TGCGCCAGCAGCCTTGGGGGGTATGGCTACACCTTC	CASSLGGYGYTF
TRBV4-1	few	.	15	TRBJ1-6	TGCGCCAGCAGCCAAGGTAACAGAAATAATTCACCCCTCCACTTT	CASSQGNRNNSPLHF
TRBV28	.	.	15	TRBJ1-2	TGTGCCAGCAGTTTGGGGGCAGGGTCTAACTATGGCTACACCTTC	CASSLGAGSNYGYTF
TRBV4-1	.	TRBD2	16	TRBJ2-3	TGCGCCAGCAGCCAGGGGACTAGCGGGAGGACAGATACGCAGTATTTT	CASSQGTSGRTDTQYF
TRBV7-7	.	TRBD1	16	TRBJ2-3	TGTGCTAGCAGCCCCACACGGACAGGGGGCCCAGATACGCAGTATTTT	CASSPTRTGGPDTQYF
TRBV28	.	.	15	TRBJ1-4	TGTGCCAGCAGTTTACTGGGAACAGGTGGTGAAAAACTGTTTTTT	CASSLLGTGGEKLFF
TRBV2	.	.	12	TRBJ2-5	TGTGCCAGCAGTGAGCGAGTGGAGACCCAGTACTTC	CASSERVETQYF
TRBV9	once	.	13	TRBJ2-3	TGTGCCAGCAGCGTAGTAAGAGGGGATACGCAGTATTTT	CASSVVRGDTQYF